Listed below are T cell receptor beta chains from one sample, sequenced in a study of human T cells and chemical hapten exposure. TCRdb fed the RACE reads into MiXCR, producing one record per CDR3 protein. Among about 64,000 distinct CDR3 sequences listed, more than 9.5% were seen once. This material consisted of whole blood, taken in connection with sensitization to the hapten diphenylcyclopropenone (DPC). These receptors were taken from a woman aged 25 to 45 with alopecia areata. Some clones in this sample may be carry-over from other donors' samples. CDR3s include the opening cysteine and the closing phenylalanine or tryptophan. The D gene is left open where the match is weak. Rows may omit the clone size; those that give it use once, few, many or a size class.

v_gene	d_gene	j_gene	abundance	CDR3nt	CDR3aa
TRBV5-8	TRBD1	TRBJ1-4	few	TGTGCCAGCAGCGAGGGGACAGGGGCCGCGCGACGAGGGAATGAAAAACTGTTTTTT	CASSEGTGAARRGNEKLFF
TRBV5-1	.	TRBJ2-7	few	TGCGCCAGCAGCTCCGACACACCATCCTACGAGCAGTACTTC	CASSSDTPSYEQYF
TRBV6-5	.	TRBJ1-1	many	TGTGCCAGCAGTCCAGGGAGACTGGGGATGGGGACTGAAGCTTTCTTT	CASSPGRLGMGTEAFF
TRBV5-1	.	TRBJ2-4	few	TGCGCCAGCAGCTTGGCCCTCCCTCCCAACATTCAGTACTTC	CASSLALPPNIQYF
TRBV7-2	.	TRBJ1-1	many	TGTGCCAGCAGCTTAGTTACGGGGACCACTGAAGCTTTCTTT	CASSLVTGTTEAFF
TRBV18	.	TRBJ2-5	.	TGTGCCAGCTCACCCGACCGTAATCAAGAGACCCAGTACTTC	CASSPDRNQETQYF
TRBV29-1	.	TRBJ1-1	many	TGCAGCATCCCGGGGCAGGGCTCCATGAACACTGAAGCTTTCTTT	CSIPGQGSMNTEAFF
TRBV6-5	.	TRBJ2-2	few	TGTGCCAGCAGTTACGGGGGATACGGCGGGGAGCTGTTTTTT	CASSYGGYGGELFF
TRBV18	TRBD1	TRBJ2-1	.	TGTGCCAGCTCACAGGGACAGCCCAATGAGCAGTTCTTC	CASSQGQPNEQFF
TRBV7-8	TRBD1	TRBJ1-1	.	TGTGCCAGCAGCATAGGACAGGGAAGCACTGAAGCTTTCTTT	CASSIGQGSTEAFF